This T cell receptor beta chain was captured in a study of regulatory T cells in long-lasting Graves disease. For TCR beta, libraries came from iRepertoire HTBI primers and Arm-PCR of CDR3 regions. TCRdb re-called the multiplex PCR reads with MiXCR, one entry per CDR3 protein. The data show 420,000 or so distinct CDR3 sequences, 16% seen once. This CDR3 is built from 16 residues. V gave up 5 bases and J gave up 4 bases, with 17 bases separating them. Germline values: CDR1 SEHNR, CDR2 FQNEAQ (reference sequence). Time point given: newly diagnosed GD, antithyroid drugs for less than 3 months. Extracted PBMC RNA gave rise to the TCR library. This clonotype was found a few times. Its antigen is unidentified. Study-level results: Favoring TRBV28, TRBJ1-2 and TRBJ2-5 was a feature seen in persistent disease. No thyroid tissue was studied; the work used peripheral blood only.

These records were also assigned to another study, of T cells in Graves' hyperthyroidism and ophthalmopathy. This second study notes: The primer set for the first-round RT-PCR of the TCR CDR3 was HTBI.

The source is a woman aged 18-29 years with Graves disease. The genes are TRBV7-9 and TRBJ2-2; TRBD1 or TRBD2 may be the D gene (5 bases each). The input for sequencing was peripheral blood mononuclear cells (PBMCs), taken at new diagnosis, from a patient treated with antithyroid drugs. DNA of the CDR3: TGTGCCAGCAGCCCGGGACGGACAACACGCACCGGGGAGCTGTTTTTT. It encodes CASSPGRTTRTGELFF.